This TCR beta chain was found in a study of cytomegalovirus exposure and HLA in healthy donors. The germline V gene has CDR1 SSHAT and CDR2 FNYEAQ (reference sequence). This CDR3 spans 15 amino acids. It was with 60 Vbeta and 13 Jbeta primers that the PCR ran. Authors' methods: Later, 80 million or so unique TCR beta chains were counted in an analysis, and 10 million to 12 million of them were shared. Assay: immunoSEQ multiplex PCR; the TCRdb copy retains only in-frame clones and omits some. V and J calls plus clone size are reproduced from that table; the DNA served to infer D and trimming. The table includes approximately 110,000 clones, approximately 79% detected once. To note about this clone: Its specificity is unknown. Germline is not matched at one junction end, which may reflect a read error.

Notes on the study in general: A prior analysis recorded that most TCR beta V segments were productive about 87% or about 30% of the time.

The sequencing sample was made of PBMCs. This chain joins TRBV7-7 and TRBJ2-5, with TRBD2 as a possible D gene (6 bases). The receptor was isolated from a man younger than 40 in good health and CMV-seropositive. The CDR3 reads CASSLGRQLQETQYF. The CDR3 bases are TGTGCTAGCAGCTTAGGGAGGCAACTCCAAGAGACCCAGTACTTC.